A single T cell receptor beta chain is shown here with its context. These data belong to a study of regulatory T cells in long-lasting Graves disease. From germline, CDR1 is LGHDT and CDR2 YNNKEL (reference sequence). This CDR3 region has 14 residues. V lost 4 bases to trimming and J lost 2 bases, with 11 bases between them. As to time point: newly diagnosed GD, antithyroid drugs for less than 3 months. The TCR library was prepared using RNA isolated from PBMCs. Building the TCR beta libraries relied on iRepertoire HTBI primers, and CDR3 regions underwent Arm-PCR. TCRdb re-analysed the multiplex PCR reads in MiXCR, keeping a single row per CDR3 protein. The sample holds over 500,000 distinct CDR3 sequences, roughly 15% seen once. This same sample was also taken into another study, of T cells in Graves' hyperthyroidism and ophthalmopathy.

Sequencing was performed on peripheral blood mononuclear cells (PBMCs), taken at new diagnosis, from a patient treated with antithyroid drugs. The J gene is TRBJ2-5, the V gene TRBV3-1; D is unclear. The receptor comes from a woman aged 25 to 45 with Graves disease. CDR3 nucleotides: TGTGCCAGCAGCCGAAGGGATCCTCAAGAGACCCAGTACTTC. Residues: CASSRRDPQETQYF.